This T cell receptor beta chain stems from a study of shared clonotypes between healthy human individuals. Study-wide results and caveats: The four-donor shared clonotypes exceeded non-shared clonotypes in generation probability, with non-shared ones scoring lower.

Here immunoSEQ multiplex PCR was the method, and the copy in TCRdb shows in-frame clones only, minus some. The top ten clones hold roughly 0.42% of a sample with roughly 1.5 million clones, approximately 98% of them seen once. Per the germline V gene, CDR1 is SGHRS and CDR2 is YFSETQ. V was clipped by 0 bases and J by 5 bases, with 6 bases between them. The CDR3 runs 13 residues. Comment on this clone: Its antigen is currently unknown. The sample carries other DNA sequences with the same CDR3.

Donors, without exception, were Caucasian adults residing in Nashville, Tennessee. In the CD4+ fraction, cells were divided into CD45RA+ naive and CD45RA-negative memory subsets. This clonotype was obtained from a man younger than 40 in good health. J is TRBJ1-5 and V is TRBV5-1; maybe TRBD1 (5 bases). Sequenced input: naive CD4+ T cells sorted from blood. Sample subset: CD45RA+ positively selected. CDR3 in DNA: TGCGCCAGCAGCTTGGAGGGACATCAGCCCCAGCATTTT. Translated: CASSLEGHQPQHF.